This TCR beta chain was sequenced for a study of PD-L1 blockade in urothelial cancer. TCRdb's table, derived via immunoSEQ multiplex PCR, lists solely in-frame clones and lacks some. The sample holds some 50,000 clones, 87% seen once. Time point reported: pretreatment peripheral blood. This sequence originates from a woman aged 55-70 years with urothelial cancer. Sample: PBMCs, taken around atezolizumab (anti-PD-L1) treatment.

The CDR3 loop reads CASSLDRPSRNEQFF. The CDR3 DNA sequence: TGTGCCAGCAGCTTAGACAGACCTAGCAGGAATGAGCAGTTCTTC. This chain uses TRBV7-6 with TRBJ2-1; D may be TRBD2 (5 bases). Germline V CDR1 and CDR2: SGHVS, FNYEAQ. With 1 base removed from V and 7 bases from J, the gap between germline ends came to 14 bases. This CDR3 comprises 15 residues.